The sequence of this T cell receptor (beta chain) was determined in a study of T-cell memory formation after mild COVID-19. Study summary: Most TCR clusters belonged to a single donor.

Findings and limits, study-wide: Pre-infection memory showed some responding clones, and this suggested that cross-reactive memory joined.

Concerning this clonotype itself: Its antigen is still unknown.

TCRdb re-derived calls from the 5' RACE reads in MiXCR, one entry per CDR3 protein. The data hold roughly 130,000 distinct CDR3 sequences, with 15% to 20% observed a single time. This CDR3 has 12 amino acids. Trimming took off 5 bases at V and 6 bases at J, with 14 bases between the two ends. Germline loops: CDR1 DFQATT, CDR2 SNEGSKA (reference sequence). The J gene is TRBJ2-7, the V gene TRBV20-1; D is unresolved. Sequencing was performed on PBMCs or a T cell subset sorted from them (not recorded which). The TCR originated in a man aged 18 to 29 who had mild COVID-19 (a few samples of this study predate the infection). Cell type and time point are not known. CDR3 residues: CSALDPRGEQYV. DNA of the CDR3: TGCAGTGCTTTAGACCCCCGAGGCGAGCAGTACGTC.